Listed below are T cell receptor beta chains from one sample, sequenced in a study of blood T cells in healthy people across ages. TCRdb re-called the 5' RACE reads through MiXCR, storing one row per CDR3 protein. The data hold about 730,000 distinct CDR3 sequences, with roughly 44% observed a single time. Sequenced: blood. These receptors were collected from a woman in her sixties in good health. Each CDR3 is given without its conserved first and last residue. Each record gives: CDR3 protein, V gene, J gene.

ASSSQGLSNEKLF	TRBV6-6	TRBJ1-4
ASANLQIKNTGELF	TRBV7-2	TRBJ2-2
ASSLVPQTGGTDTQY	TRBV5-6	TRBJ2-3
ASSPRSEQF	TRBV12-3/TRBV12-4	TRBJ2-1
ATREGDTQY	TRBV24-1	TRBJ2-3
ASSLVGTASTGELF	TRBV7-2	TRBJ2-2
SAKEEGAGEFNEQF	TRBV20-1	TRBJ2-1
ASSPRQGESDTQY	TRBV5-5	TRBJ2-3
ASSQSGSYNEQF	TRBV3-1	TRBJ2-1
SATGLAGPDTQY	TRBV20-1	TRBJ2-3
ASSLAGMIGSNTGELF	TRBV7-2	TRBJ2-2
ASASPTTYEQY	TRBV6-2/TRBV6-3	TRBJ2-7
ASSSKTSPYEQY	TRBV28	TRBJ2-7
SAKMGQNYEQY	TRBV20-1	TRBJ2-7
SASRTDSYEQY	TRBV20-1	.
AISESAPRLGNEQF	TRBV10-3	TRBJ2-1
ASSELGRGPRENEQF	TRBV25-1	TRBJ2-1
ASSENAGGIRTEAF	TRBV6-1	TRBJ1-1
ASSPEGSSNTQY	TRBV5-1	TRBJ2-3
ASRLDTAYEQY	TRBV12-3/TRBV12-4	TRBJ2-7
ASMAFSTATNEKLF	TRBV25-1	TRBJ1-4
ASSKEGTGRWYNEQF	TRBV7-3	TRBJ2-1
ASSAEGRGYEQY	TRBV7-2	TRBJ2-7
ASSGGMGNEQY	TRBV6-1	TRBJ2-5
SVAIGTSGEETQY	TRBV29-1	TRBJ2-5
SVPDRGNQPQH	TRBV20-1	TRBJ1-5
SASVISYNEQF	TRBV20-1	TRBJ2-1
ASSHGGIANYGYT	TRBV14	TRBJ1-2
ASSVAREELAGGRQF	TRBV9	TRBJ2-1
ASSAYRPGANVLT	TRBV9	TRBJ2-6
ASSHPRGTEAF	TRBV3-1	TRBJ1-1
ASSLWGQIYNEQF	TRBV7-2	TRBJ2-1
ASSPGAGTQETQY	TRBV18	TRBJ2-5